This TCR beta chain was recorded in a study of Graves' ophthalmopathy and Graves' hyperthyroidism. Amplification from RNA transcripts yielded the TCR beta CDR3 regions. First-round RT-PCR with HTBI primers preceded a second-round multiplex PCR. TCRdb fed the multiplex PCR reads into MiXCR, producing one record per CDR3 protein. The table has approximately 500,000 distinct CDR3 sequences, approximately 15% seen once. V was trimmed by 7 bases and J by 4 bases, leaving 10 bases between them. The CDR3 runs to 13 residues. Looked up from germline, CDR1 is LNHDA and CDR2 is SQIVND (reference sequence). Diagnosis relied on clinical symptoms, serum thyroxine, TRAb, thyroid ultrasound and orbital computed tomography.

The receptor was derived from a woman aged 25 to 39 with Graves' ophthalmopathy. The chain has TRBV19 and TRBJ2-2; TRBD2 is a possible D gene (5 bases). Sequenced material: blood. This CDR3 is CASTRRSTGELFF. Written as DNA, the CDR3 is TGTGCCAGTACCAGGAGGAGCACCGGGGAGCTGTTTTTT.